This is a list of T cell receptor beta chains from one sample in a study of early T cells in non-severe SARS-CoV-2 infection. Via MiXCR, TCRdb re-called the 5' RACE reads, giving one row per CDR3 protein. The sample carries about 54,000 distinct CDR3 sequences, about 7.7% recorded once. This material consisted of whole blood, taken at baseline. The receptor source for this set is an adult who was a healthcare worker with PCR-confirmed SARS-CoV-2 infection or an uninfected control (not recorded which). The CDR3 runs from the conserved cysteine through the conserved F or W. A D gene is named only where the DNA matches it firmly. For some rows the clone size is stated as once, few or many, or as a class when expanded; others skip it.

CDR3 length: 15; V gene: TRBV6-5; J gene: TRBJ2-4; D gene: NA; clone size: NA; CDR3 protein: CASSYSREFGNIQYF; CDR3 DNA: TGTGCCAGCAGTTACTCCAGGGAGTTTGGAAACATTCAGTACTTC
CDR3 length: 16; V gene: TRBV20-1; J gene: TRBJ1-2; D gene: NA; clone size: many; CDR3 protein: CSAPHALGEVGYGYTF; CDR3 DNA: TGCAGTGCTCCACACGCCCTGGGAGAGGTCGGCTATGGCTACACCTTC
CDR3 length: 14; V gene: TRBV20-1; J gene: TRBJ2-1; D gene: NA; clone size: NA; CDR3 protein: CSADASVAYNEQFF; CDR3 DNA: TGCAGTGCTGACGCCAGCGTCGCCTACAATGAGCAGTTCTTC
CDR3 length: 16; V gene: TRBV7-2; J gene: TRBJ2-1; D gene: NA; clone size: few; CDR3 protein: CASSLGVSRSTDEQFF; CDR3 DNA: TGTGCCAGCAGCTTAGGGGTTTCTAGATCTACGGATGAGCAGTTCTTC
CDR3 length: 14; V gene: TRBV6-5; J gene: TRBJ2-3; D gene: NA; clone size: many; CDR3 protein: CASSFGDFTDTQYF; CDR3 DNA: TGTGCCAGCAGTTTCGGGGACTTCACAGATACGCAGTATTTT
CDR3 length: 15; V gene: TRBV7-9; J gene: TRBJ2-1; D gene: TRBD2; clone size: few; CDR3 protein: CASSPGGFGYNEQFF; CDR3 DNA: TGTGCCAGCAGCCCGGGGGGGTTCGGTTACAATGAGCAGTTCTTC
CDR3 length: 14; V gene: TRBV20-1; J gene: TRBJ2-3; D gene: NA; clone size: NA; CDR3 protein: CSAPRDGGTDTQYF; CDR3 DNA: TGCAGTGCCCCGAGGGACGGGGGCACAGATACGCAGTATTTT
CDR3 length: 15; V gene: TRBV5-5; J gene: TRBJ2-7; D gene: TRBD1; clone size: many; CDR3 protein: CASSLHWTGSYEQYF; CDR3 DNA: TGTGCCAGCAGCTTGCATTGGACAGGTTCCTACGAGCAGTACTTC
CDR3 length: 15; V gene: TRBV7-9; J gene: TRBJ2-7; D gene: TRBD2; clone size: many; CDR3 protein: CASSSTSGRPYEQYF; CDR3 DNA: TGTGCCAGCAGCTCAACTAGCGGGAGACCCTACGAGCAGTACTTC
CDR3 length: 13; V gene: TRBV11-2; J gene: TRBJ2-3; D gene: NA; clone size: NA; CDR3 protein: CASSLDYTDTQYF; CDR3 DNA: TGTGCCAGCAGCTTAGACTACACAGATACGCAGTATTTT
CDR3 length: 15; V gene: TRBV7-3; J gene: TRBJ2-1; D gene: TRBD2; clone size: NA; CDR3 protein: CASSPSGGTYNEQFF; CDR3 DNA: TGTGCCAGCAGCCCTAGCGGGGGAACCTACAATGAGCAGTTCTTC